This TCR beta chain was identified in a study of shared clonotypes between healthy human individuals. V trimming: 5 bases; J trimming: 5 bases; junction bases outside the gene matches: 8. Germline V gene data show CDR1 as SGHTA and CDR2 as FQGNSA. The CDR3 is 16 residues long. The assay ran at deep level. Repertoires were generated with immunoSEQ multiplex PCR, while TCRdb's copy carries only in-frame clones and drops some. The data hold 600,000 to 750,000 clones, with around 77% observed a single time. The chain joins TRBV7-2 to TRBJ2-5, with TRBD2 matching over 13 bases. Sequencing was performed on memory CD4+ T cells sorted from blood. The subset: CD45RA-negative fraction. This sequence originates from a woman in her 30s in good health. As DNA, the CDR3 is TGTGCCAGCAGCCTAGGACTAGCGGGAGCAAGGGAGACCCAGTACTTC. This gives the protein CASSLGLAGARETQYF.